The sequence of this T cell receptor (beta chain) was determined in a study of T-cell reconstitution after alpha-beta-depleted transplantation in children. Library preparation (for TCRbeta) was performed with unique molecular identifiers. TCRdb re-called the PCR reads through MiXCR, storing one row per CDR3 protein. The sample shows about 980,000 distinct CDR3 sequences, 25% to 30% of them seen only once. Trimming pared 1 base from V and 2 bases from J, leaving 7 bases between. Per the germline V gene, CDR1 is SGHDT and CDR2 is YYEEEE. The CDR3 is 15 amino acids. The chain couples TRBV5-6 to TRBJ2-6; D uncertain. Here the sequenced sample was PBMCs, mostly from graft donor cells, taken 360 days after TCRalphabeta/CD19-depleted stem cell transplant. The TCR comes from a boy less than two years old who had a stem cell transplant for SCID, so the T cells may come from the graft donor. This CDR3 reads CASSLKVAGANVLTF. The DNA of the CDR3 is TGTGCCAGCAGCTTGAAGGTAGCTGGGGCCAACGTCCTGACTTTC. The whole variable domain, filled in from reference TRBV5-6 and TRBJ2-6, reads DAGVTQSPTHLIKTRGQQVTLRCSPKSGHDTVSWYQQALGQGPQFIFQYYEEEERQRGNFPDRFSGHQFPNYSSELNVNALLLGDSALYLCASSLKVAGANVLTFGAGSRLTVL.